The 25 T cell receptor beta chains presented below share a single source sample, sequenced in a study of T cells in Graves' hyperthyroidism and ophthalmopathy. TCR beta CDR3 regions were amplified from RNA transcripts. With the HTBI primer set, the TCR CDR3 went through a first round of RT-PCR. TCRdb re-called the multiplex PCR reads with MiXCR, one entry per CDR3 protein. Of around 600,000 distinct CDR3 sequences in the sample, 12% to 15% were seen once. Sample: blood. All receptors derive from a young woman with Graves' ophthalmopathy.

Comments on this clonotype: A much larger clone sits a single nucleotide away, making a read error possible. The chain is built from TRBV7-3 and TRBJ1-6; weak D call: TRBD1 (5 bases). This CDR3 spans 15 amino acids. Trimming pared 1 base from V and 11 bases from J, leaving 15 bases between. From germline, CDR1 is SGHTA and CDR2 FQGTGA. The CDR3 DNA sequence: TGTGCCAGCAGCTTAAATGGGGGTAGGGATCCACCCCTCCACTTT. Its protein is CASSLNGGRDPPLHF.

Only a few counts were recorded for this clonotype. The junction differs from germline at one of its ends, possibly a read error. The CDR3 spells CASSVASSPGLPQTGANVLAF. The CDR3 nucleotides read TGTGCCAGCAGCGTAGCCTCTTCCCCGGGCCTCCCTCAAACTGGGGCCAACGTCCTGGCTTTC. This chain connects TRBV9 to TRBJ2-6; the D gene is possibly TRBD1 (5 bases). The germline gives CDR1 SGDLS, CDR2 YYNGEE. This CDR3 contains 21 residues.

The table lists this clonotype with a few counts. The rearrangement joins TRBV9 to TRBJ2-7, with TRBD2 identical over 8 bases. Trimming took 4 bases from V and 2 from J; bases not matched to a gene: 11. Germline CDR1 reads SGDLS; CDR2 reads YYNGEE. The CDR3 consists of 16 residues. The chain's CDR3 is CASSHPVNSGTYEQYF. DNA for the CDR3: TGTGCCAGCAGCCATCCAGTAAATAGCGGGACCTACGAGCAGTACTTC.

At least ten counts were recorded for this clonotype. V and J are TRBV6-5 and TRBJ1-5; perhaps TRBD1 as D (5 bases). V was shortened by 2 bases and J by 9 bases, with 11 bases between the two germline ends. Per the germline V gene, CDR1 is MNHEY and CDR2 is SVGAGI. CDR3 length: 13 amino acids. The CDR3 coding sequence is TGTGCCAGCAGTTACGGGGGGGGATGGCCCCAGCATTTT. Translation: CASSYGGGWPQHF.

This clonotype has at least ten counts. The chain uses TRBV2 and TRBJ2-1, with D perhaps TRBD2 (6 bases). Germline CDR1 is SNHLY and CDR2 is FYNNEI. V lost 6 bases to trimming and J lost 8 bases, with 14 bases between them. This CDR3 spans 13 amino acids. In DNA, the CDR3 is TGTGCCAGCAGGGGATTGGGCGGGGATGAGCAGTTCTTC. This sequence encodes CASRGLGGDEQFF.

V and J are TRBV20-1 and TRBJ2-1, with D tentatively TRBD1 or TRBD2 (6 bases each). There are 15 residues in the CDR3. V dropped 0 bases and J dropped 3 bases, with 12 bases sitting between them. Germline V gene data show CDR1 as DFQATT and CDR2 as SNEGSKA (reference sequence). The CDR3 nucleotides are TGCAGTGCTAGAGAGGAAGAGGGGGGCTACAATGAGCAGTTCTTC. This codes for CSAREEEGGYNEQFF.

Ten or more counts support this clonotype. The chain links TRBV30 to TRBJ2-1, with D uncertain. Germline CDR1 is GTSNPN and CDR2 is SVGIG (reference sequence). V was shortened by 0 bases and J by 4 bases, with 4 bases between the two germline ends. CDR3 size: 12 residues. CDR3: CAWSVRYNEQFF. The CDR3 DNA sequence: TGTGCCTGGAGTGTACGTTACAATGAGCAGTTCTTC.

The V call is TRBV7-9, the J call TRBJ2-7, with 10 bases matching TRBD2. Germline CDR1 and CDR2: SEHNR and FQNEAQ (reference sequence). Losses at the gene ends were 1 base for V and 5 bases for J; bases not matched to a gene: 8. CDR3 length equals 16 residues. The DNA of the CDR3 is TGTGCCAGCAGCTTAGTGGCTAGCGGGAGTATGAACGAGCAGTACTTC. It yields the protein CASSLVASGSMNEQYF.

The chain combines TRBV6-5 with TRBJ2-7; 7 bases line up with TRBD1. The CDR3 has 15 amino acids. J gave up 3 bases and V 4 bases, and 9 bases lay outside the gene matches. The germline V gene has CDR1 MNHEY and CDR2 SVGAGI. The CDR3 DNA reads as TGTGCCAGCAGTTGGGGCACCGGGACAGACTACGAGCAGTACTTC. This codes for CASSWGTGTDYEQYF.

The chain is built from TRBV3-1 and TRBJ1-1; no firm D call. The germline V gene has CDR1 LGHDT and CDR2 YNNKEL (reference sequence). The CDR3 covers 15 residues. Trimming removed 2 bases from V and 5 bases from J, with 15 bases in between. For the CDR3, the DNA is TGTGCCAGCAGCCAAAAGGAGATGGGAAGGACTGAAGCTTTCTTT. Encoded protein: CASSQKEMGRTEAFF.

This clonotype appeared many times. V usage is TRBV10-3 and J usage is TRBJ2-7, with 15 bases that match TRBD2. The trim removed 4 bases at V and 2 bases at J, leaving 3 bases unmatched. The CDR3 runs to 16 residues. Per the germline V gene, CDR1 is ENHRY and CDR2 is SYGVKD. DNA for the CDR3: TGTGCCATCAGTGGGGGACTAGCGGGAGGTGCCTACGAGCAGTACTTC. It yields the protein CAISGGLAGGAYEQYF.

This clonotype was found many times. The genes are TRBV12-5 and TRBJ2-7, with 8 bases lining up with TRBD1. Trimming removed 1 base from V and 4 bases from J; junction bases left unmatched: 6. Germline V lookup: CDR1 LGHNT, CDR2 FRNRAP. The CDR3 spans 15 residues. Here the CDR3 DNA reads TGTGCTAGTGGTTTGGAGACAGGGGATCCATACGAGCAGTACTTC. Translating it yields CASGLETGDPYEQYF.

A remark on this clonotype: A single base separates this from a much larger clone, so it may be a read error. The rearrangement uses TRBV27 and TRBJ2-2, with 9 bases that match TRBD1. The CDR3 length is 18 residues. Germline values: CDR1 MNHEY, CDR2 SMNVEV (reference sequence). V shed 8 bases, J shed 1 base, and the junction held 14 bases outside the gene matches. This CDR3 is CASAVAGQGSLNTGELFF. CDR3 in DNA: TGTGCCAGCGCAGTGGCTGGACAGGGGAGCCTGAACACCGGGGAGCTGTTTTTT.

Many counts were recorded for this clonotype. The V and J genes are TRBV30 and TRBJ2-1; D is undetermined. Germline V lookup: CDR1 GTSNPN, CDR2 SVGIG (reference sequence). This CDR3 has 11 residues. V lost 1 base to trimming and J lost 5 bases, with 3 bases between them. The CDR3 region is CAWSGDNEQFF. CDR3 nucleotides: TGTGCCTGGAGTGGGGACAATGAGCAGTTCTTC.

This chain links TRBV15 with TRBJ2-1, with 13 bases identical to TRBD2. Germline CDR1 reads LNHNV; CDR2 reads YYDKDF (reference sequence). This CDR3 contains 18 residues. Germline trimming cut 3 bases from V and 6 bases from J; bases unmatched to any gene: 11. CDR3 region: CATSRHPGTSGIFNEQFF. CDR3 sequence (DNA): TGTGCCACCAGCAGGCACCCAGGGACTAGCGGGATTTTCAATGAGCAGTTCTTC.

This clonotype was recorded at least ten times. This sequence joins TRBV11-3 and TRBJ2-7; 12 nucleotides align to TRBD2. CDR3 length equals 16 residues. The V segment lost 1 base and the J segment 5 bases; nucleotides outside the gene matches: 6. Germline CDR1 reads SGHNT; CDR2 reads YENEEA. The CDR3 region has the DNA TGTGCCAGCAGCTTAGGGGCTAGCGGGAGGGCGGACGAGCAGTACTTC. It is translated as CASSLGASGRADEQYF.

This clonotype was found a few times. The rearrangement uses TRBV18 and TRBJ2-7, with a tentative D call TRBD1 (6 bases). The germline CDR1 and CDR2 sequences are KGHSH and LQKENI. The CDR3 totals 14 residues. Deletions cut 3 bases from V and 2 bases from J, with 11 bases between. The CDR3 sequence: CASSPPGTTYEQYF. CDR3 DNA: TGTGCCAGCTCACCTCCAGGGACAACCTACGAGCAGTACTTC.

The chain combines TRBV27 with TRBJ2-6; no firm D call. Germline V gene lookup returns CDR1 MNHEY and CDR2 SMNVEV (reference sequence). This CDR3 contains 17 residues. The ends were cut back, 3 bases at V and 0 bases at J, with 12 bases in the middle. The CDR3 protein is CASSFRSIPSGANVLTF. Written as DNA, the CDR3 is TGTGCCAGCAGTTTTCGATCCATACCCTCTGGGGCCAACGTCCTGACTTTC.

This clonotype occurred many times. V usage is TRBV5-1 and J usage is TRBJ2-1; TRBD2 is a possible D gene (5 bases). The CDR3 is 15 amino acids. The V and J ends lost 4 bases and 7 bases respectively, with 18 bases between them. Germline CDR1 reads SGHRS; CDR2 reads YFSETQ. CDR3 loop: CASSPGDRDRNEQFF. The CDR3 DNA is TGCGCCAGCAGCCCCGGGGATCGGGATAGGAATGAGCAGTTCTTC.

This clonotype was detected a few times. The J gene is TRBJ2-7, the V gene TRBV7-9, with D possibly being TRBD1 (6 bases). The germline V gene has CDR1 SEHNR and CDR2 FQNEAQ (reference sequence). The CDR3 length is 17 residues. V was shortened by 5 bases and J by 5 bases, with 25 bases between the two germline ends. The CDR3 protein is CASSPRAARGVFHEQYF. In DNA, the CDR3 is TGTGCCAGCAGCCCCCGAGCGGCCAGGGGAGTGTTTCACGAGCAGTACTTC.

The CDR3: CASSLVLIGLGYTF. CDR3 bases: TGTGCCAGCAGCTTGGTCCTTATAGGTTTAGGCTACACCTTC. The chain couples TRBV5-5 to TRBJ1-2; D ambiguous. Germline V lookup: CDR1 SGHKS, CDR2 YYEKEE (reference sequence). Between the trimmed V and J ends, which lost 0 bases and 8 bases, there was a span of 14 bases. CDR3 length equals 14 residues.

The sample holds a few counts of this clonotype. Its ends do not fully match the called genes, so a read error is possible. The chain has TRBV20-1 and TRBJ2-5; D is ambiguous. There are 13 residues in the CDR3. Germline lookup yields CDR1 DFQATT and CDR2 SNEGSKA (reference sequence). DNA for the CDR3: TGCAGTGCTAGAGATTCGCTGGGAAGTCCGTGGAACTTC. Translation gives CSARDSLGSPWNF.

Of note for this clonotype: A much larger clone differs by one base, so this may be a read error. This rearrangement joins TRBV3-1 to TRBJ2-7; 12 bases match TRBD2. Looked up from germline, CDR1 is LGHDT and CDR2 is YNNKEL (reference sequence). The CDR3 has 19 residues. This CDR3 reads CAGSPRIGLAGRRSYEQYF. DNA of the CDR3: TGTGCCGGCAGCCCCAGGATAGGACTAGCGGGAAGACGGTCCTACGAGCAGTACTTC.

This clonotype was counted at least ten times. The rearrangement joins TRBV6-2 or TRBV6-3 to TRBJ1-1; TRBD1 is a possible D gene (6 bases). The CDR3 length is 16 residues. Trimming removed 8 bases from V and 1 base from J, with 20 bases in between. Germline-derived CDR1 and CDR2 are MNHEY and SVGEGT. In nucleotides, the CDR3 is TGTGCCAGCTCCAAAGGGGGGTTGGGCCCGAACACTGAAGCTTTCTTT. Protein sequence: CASSKGGLGPNTEAFF.

This clonotype was detected many times. V is TRBV12-3 or TRBV12-4 and J is TRBJ2-7; D possibly matches TRBD1 or TRBD2 (5 bases each). Trimming removed 3 bases at V and 2 bases at J, with 11 bases between. The CDR3 is 14 amino acids. The CDR3 bases are TGTGCCAGCAGTTTGGGGCGGGTCACCTACGAGCAGTACTTC. Protein product: CASSLGRVTYEQYF.